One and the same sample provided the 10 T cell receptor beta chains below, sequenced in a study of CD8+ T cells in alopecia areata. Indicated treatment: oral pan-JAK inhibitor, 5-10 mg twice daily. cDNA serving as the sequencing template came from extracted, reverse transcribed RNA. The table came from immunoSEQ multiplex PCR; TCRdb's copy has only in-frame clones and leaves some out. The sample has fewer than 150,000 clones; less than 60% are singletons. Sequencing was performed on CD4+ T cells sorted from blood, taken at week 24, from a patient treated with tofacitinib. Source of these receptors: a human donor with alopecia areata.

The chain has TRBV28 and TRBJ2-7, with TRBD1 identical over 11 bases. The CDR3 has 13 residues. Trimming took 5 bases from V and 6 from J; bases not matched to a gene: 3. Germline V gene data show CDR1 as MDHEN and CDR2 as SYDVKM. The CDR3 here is CASSAGTGGEQYF. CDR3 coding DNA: TGTGCCAGCAGTGCCGGGACAGGGGGCGAGCAGTACTTC.

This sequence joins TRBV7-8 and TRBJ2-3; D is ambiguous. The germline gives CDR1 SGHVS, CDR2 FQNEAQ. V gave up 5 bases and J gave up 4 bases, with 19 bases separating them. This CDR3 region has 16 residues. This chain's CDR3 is CASSARTGEWADTQYF. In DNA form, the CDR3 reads TGTGCCAGCAGCGCCCGAACCGGAGAGTGGGCAGATACGCAGTATTTT. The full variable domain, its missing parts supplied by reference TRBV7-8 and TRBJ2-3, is GAGVSQSPRYKVAKRGQDVALRCDPISGHVSLFWYQQALGQGPEFLTYFQNEAQLDKSGLPSDRFFAERPEGSVSTLKIQRTQQEDSAVYLCASSARTGEWADTQYFGPGTRLTVL.

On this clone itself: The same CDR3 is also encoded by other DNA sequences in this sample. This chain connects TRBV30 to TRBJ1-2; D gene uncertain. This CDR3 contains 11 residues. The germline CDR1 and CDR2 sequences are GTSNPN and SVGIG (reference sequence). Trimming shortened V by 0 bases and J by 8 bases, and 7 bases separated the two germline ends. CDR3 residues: CAWSVGGGYTF. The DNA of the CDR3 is TGTGCCTGGAGTGTTGGTGGCGGCTACACCTTC. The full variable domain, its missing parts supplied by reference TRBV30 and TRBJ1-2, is SQTIHQWPATLVQPVGSPLSLECTVEGTSNPNLYWYRQAAGRGLQLLFYSVGIGQISSEVPQNLSASRPQDRQFILSSKKLLLSDSGFYLCAWSVGGGYTFGSGTRLTVV.

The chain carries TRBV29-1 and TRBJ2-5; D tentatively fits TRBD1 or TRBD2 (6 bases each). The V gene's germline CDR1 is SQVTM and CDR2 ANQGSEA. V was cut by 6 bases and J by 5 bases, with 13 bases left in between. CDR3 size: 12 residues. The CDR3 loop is CSVEGGRETQYF. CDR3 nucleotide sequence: TGCAGCGTCGAGGGGGGCAGGGAGACCCAGTACTTC. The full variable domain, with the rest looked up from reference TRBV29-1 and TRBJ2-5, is SAVISQKPSRDICQRGTSLTIQCQVDSQVTMMFWYRQQPGQSLTLIATANQGSEATYESGFVIDKFPISRPNLTFSTLTVSNMSPEDSSIYLCSVEGGRETQYFGPGTRLLVL.

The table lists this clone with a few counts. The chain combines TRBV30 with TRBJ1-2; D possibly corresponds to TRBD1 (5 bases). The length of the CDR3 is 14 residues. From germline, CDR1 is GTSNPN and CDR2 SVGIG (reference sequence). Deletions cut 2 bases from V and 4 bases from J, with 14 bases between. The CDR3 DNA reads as TGTGCCTGGAGTCGGGGGGGATCGGGCTATGGCTACACCTTC. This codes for CAWSRGGSGYGYTF.

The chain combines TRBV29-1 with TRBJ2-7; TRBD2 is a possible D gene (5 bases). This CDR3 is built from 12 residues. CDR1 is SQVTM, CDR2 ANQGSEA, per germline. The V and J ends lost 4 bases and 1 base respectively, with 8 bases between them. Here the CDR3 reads CSVAEASYEQYF. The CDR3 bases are TGCAGCGTTGCGGAGGCGTCCTACGAGCAGTACTTC.

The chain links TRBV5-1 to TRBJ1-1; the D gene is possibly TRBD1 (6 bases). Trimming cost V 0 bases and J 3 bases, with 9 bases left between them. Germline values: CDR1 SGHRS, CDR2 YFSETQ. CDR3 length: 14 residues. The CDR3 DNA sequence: TGCGCCAGCAGCTTGGAAGGGGGTTACACTGAAGCTTTCTTT. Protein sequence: CASSLEGGYTEAFF.

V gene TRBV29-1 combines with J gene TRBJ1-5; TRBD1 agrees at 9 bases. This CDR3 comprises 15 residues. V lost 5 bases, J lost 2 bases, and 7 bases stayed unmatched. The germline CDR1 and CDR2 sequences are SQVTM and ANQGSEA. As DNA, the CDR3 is TGCAGCGTTCGCCTGGGACAGGGCGGCAATCAGCCCCAGCATTTT. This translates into CSVRLGQGGNQPQHF.

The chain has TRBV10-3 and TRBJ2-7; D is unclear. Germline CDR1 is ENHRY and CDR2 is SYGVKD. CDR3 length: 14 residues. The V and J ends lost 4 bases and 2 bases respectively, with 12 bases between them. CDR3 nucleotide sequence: TGTGCCATCAGTGCAAACCTCGGTCCCTACGAGCAGTACTTC. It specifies CAISANLGPYEQYF.

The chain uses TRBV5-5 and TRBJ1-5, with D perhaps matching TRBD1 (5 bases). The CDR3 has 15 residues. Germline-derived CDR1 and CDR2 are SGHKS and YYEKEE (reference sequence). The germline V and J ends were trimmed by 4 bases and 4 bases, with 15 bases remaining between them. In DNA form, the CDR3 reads TGTGCCAGCAGCAGAGGGAGAGGGGCAAATCAGCCCCAGCATTTT. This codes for CASSRGRGANQPQHF.